Below, 24 T cell receptor beta chains from the same sample are listed, as sequenced in a study of tumor-infiltrating lymphocytes in primary liver carcinoma. A primer matching the constant region was used to make TCR beta cDNA from approximately 0.45 ug of total RNA. A slightly modified ARM-PCR protocol with three nested multiplex PCR rounds produced these TCR beta libraries. The first two PCR rounds used TRBV1-TRBV30 forward primers with a C-beta reverse primer, nine to eleven cycles each. Each CDR3 protein is one row after TCRdb ran MiXCR on the multiplex PCR reads. Of about 43,000 distinct CDR3 sequences listed, 73% were seen once; the top ten hold about 18%. Unsorted bulk tissue of about 19-33 mg yielded co-extracted RNA and DNA. The sequenced material came from liver tumor tissue from sampling region 2. As for subset: tumor region T2, inferior pole. These receptors were taken from a man aged 40-55 years with primary liver carcinoma and hepatitis B virus infection.

This clonotype is categorized as medium-sized. The chain carries TRBV6-2 or TRBV6-3 and TRBJ1-1; D remains unclear. The V gene's germline CDR1 is MNHEY and CDR2 SVGEGT. This CDR3 is 16 amino acids long. V was pared by 7 bases and J by 4 bases, with 22 bases between. The CDR3 bases are TGTGCCAGCACTATAATCTGGACGAGGGTAGTCACTGAAGCTTTCTTT. Protein: CASTIIWTRVVTEAFF.

For this clonotype: This may arise from a read error, as a much more abundant clone is one base away. The chain has TRBV19 and TRBJ2-1; 7 bases are a match to TRBD1. The germline V gene encodes CDR1 LNHDA and CDR2 SQIVND (reference sequence). This CDR3 is 13 amino acids long. The CDR3 region is CASSTGHYTEQFF. DNA for the CDR3: TGTGCCAGTTCGACAGGGCACTACACTGAGCAGTTCTTC.

The rearrangement uses TRBV7-2 and TRBJ1-2; D gene uncertain. Germline-derived CDR1 and CDR2 are SGHTA and FQGNSA. V was clipped by 5 bases and J by 0 bases, with 10 bases between them. The CDR3 is made up of 14 amino acids. CDR3 DNA sequence: TGTGCCAGCAGCCCCCAAACAGCTAACTATGGCTACACCTTC. Translated, it gives CASSPQTANYGYTF.

The chain carries TRBV29-1 and TRBJ2-5; tentative D call: TRBD1 (6 bases). This CDR3 is built from 12 residues. Germline V CDR1 and CDR2: SQVTM, ANQGSEA. CDR3 nucleotide sequence: TGCAGTGCTATGGACAGTGGAGGGACCCAGTACTTC. Protein sequence: CSAMDSGGTQYF.

Turning to this clonotype: One base away lies a much larger clone, so this may be a sequencing read error. The conserved final phenylalanine or tryptophan is absent from the CDR3, which likely points to a read error. The rearrangement uses TRBV15 and TRBJ2-1, with D perhaps TRBD2 (6 bases). V gave up 5 bases and J gave up 9 bases, with 23 bases separating them. The V gene's germline CDR1 is LNHNV and CDR2 YYDKDF (reference sequence). The CDR3 has 16 amino acids. The CDR3 here is CATSDRPGGSSGEQFL. The CDR3 coding sequence is TGTGCCACCAGCGATCGCCCTGGGGGGTCGTCGGGTGAGCAGTTCTTG.

The chain is built from TRBV9 and TRBJ2-2, with 13 nucleotides matching TRBD2. The CDR3 contains 18 residues. After removal of 3 bases from V and 4 bases from J, the junction contained 9 bases not matched to a gene. CDR1 SGDLS and CDR2 YYNGEE come from the germline V gene. The CDR3 is CASSAPVLAGGGTGELFF. For the CDR3, the DNA is TGTGCCAGCAGCGCCCCGGTACTAGCGGGAGGGGGCACCGGGGAGCTGTTTTTT.

As regards this clonotype: At one end the junction does not follow the germline gene, possibly because of a read error. This chain links TRBV11-3 with TRBJ2-1, with D tentatively TRBD2 (5 bases). Germline lookup yields CDR1 SGHNT and CDR2 YENEEA. The CDR3 contains 14 residues. The CDR3 loop is CAISFAGPYNERFF. CDR3 DNA: TGTGCCATCAGCTTCGCCGGCCCCTACAATGAGCGGTTCTTT.

About this clonotype: A clone one base away is much larger, so this may be a read error. The rearrangement links TRBV19 to TRBJ1-1; TRBD1 matches at 8 bases. From germline, CDR1 is LNHDA and CDR2 SQIVND (reference sequence). The CDR3 runs 13 residues. In DNA, the CDR3 is TGTACCAGTCAGGGGGCCGCTTTGAATGAAGCTTTCTTT. Its protein is CTSQGAALNEAFF. Filled out from reference TRBV19 and TRBJ1-1, the complete variable domain reads DGGITQSPKYLFRKEGQNVTLSCEQNLNHDAMYWYRQDPGQGLRLIYYSQIVNDFQKGDIAEGYSVSREKKESFPLTVTSAQKNPTAFYLCTSQGAALNEAFFGQGTRLTVV.

Of note for this clonotype: One end of the junction does not line up with germline, which may come from a read error. The chain carries TRBV30 and TRBJ2-1; perhaps TRBD2 as D (6 bases). Germline-derived CDR1 and CDR2 are GTSNPN and SVGIG (reference sequence). This CDR3 region has 14 residues. The CDR3: CAWEDGASYNEQFF. The CDR3 nucleotides read TGCGCCTGGGAGGACGGGGCATCCTACAATGAGCAGTTCTTC.

Points on this clonotype: The CDR3 does not close with the conserved phenylalanine or tryptophan, likely indicating a read error. It is unclear where the CDR3 begins or ends on the DNA, so no DNA is shown, and the CDR3 is as TCRdb lists it. The V call is TRBV19, the J call TRBJ2-5; the table calls TRBD2, which could not be checked here. Germline assignment: CDR1 LNHDA and CDR2 SQIVND (reference sequence). The CDR3 is 15 amino acids in total, end residues counted. CDR3: CASSRASRSQETQYL.

In this sample, this clonotype is large. V and J are TRBV11-2 and TRBJ1-1; D gene unclear. CDR1 is SGHAT and CDR2 is FQNNGV in the germline V gene. V was trimmed by 1 base and J by 0 bases, leaving 3 bases between them. This CDR3 is built from 13 residues. CDR3 sequence reads: CASSLGLNTEAFF. The CDR3 nucleotides are TGTGCCAGCAGCTTAGGCCTGAACACTGAAGCTTTCTTT.

With respect to this clonotype: A junction boundary mismatches the germline segment, possibly from a read error. The chain is built from TRBV29-1 and TRBJ2-2; 9 bases are a match to TRBD1. The germline CDR1 and CDR2 sequences are SQVTM and ANQGSEA. The CDR3 consists of 14 residues. The CDR3 DNA sequence: TGCCGCGTTGGGACAGGGCCAAACACCGGGGAGCTGGTTTTT. Its translation is CRVGTGPNTGELVF.

This chain uses TRBV5-1 with TRBJ2-5; unclear D gene. The CDR3 contains 15 residues. V gave up 5 bases and J gave up 1 base, with 15 bases separating them. Germline loops: CDR1 SGHRS, CDR2 YFSETQ. CDR3 sequence: CASSFPGRSQETQYF. The CDR3 DNA is TGCGCCAGCAGTTTCCCCGGGCGGAGCCAAGAGACCCAGTACTTC.

Regarding this clonotype: The germline gene is not matched at one end of the junction; a read error may be the cause. This chain uses TRBV12-3 or TRBV12-4 with TRBJ2-1; TRBD2 might be the D (6 bases). This CDR3 has 16 residues. CDR3 sequence (DNA): TGTGTCAGCAGTTTTGTCAGTGGGAGGTCCTACAATGAGCAGTTCTTC. Its protein is CVSSFVSGRSYNEQFF.

Of note for this clonotype: Given the absence of the conserved phenylalanine or tryptophan at the CDR3 end, a read error is likely. The rearrangement joins TRBV30 to TRBJ2-2, with D perhaps matching TRBD2 (6 bases). With 3 bases removed from V and 6 bases from J, the gap between germline ends came to 14 bases. The CDR3 runs 14 residues. Per the germline V gene, CDR1 is GTSNPN and CDR2 is SVGIG (reference sequence). The DNA of the CDR3 is TGTGCCTGGAGGGGGGGAGTGGAAGCCGGGGAGCTGTTTTCT. As protein: CAWRGGVEAGELFS.

For this clonotype: Likely a read error: the CDR3 ends without its conserved phenylalanine or tryptophan. No DNA is shown, since the ends of the CDR3 on it are uncertain; the CDR3 is the one TCRdb lists. This chain joins TRBV14 and TRBJ2-5; the table's D gene call, TRBD2, was not cross checked with the DNA. Germline V gives CDR1 SGHDN, CDR2 FVKESK. The CDR3 is 18 amino acids long, termini counted. CDR3: CASSPFKGLADYQETQCL.

J is TRBJ1-2 and V is TRBV6-1; D unresolved. The germline V gene has CDR1 MNHNS and CDR2 SASEGT. Deletions cut 2 bases from V and 13 bases from J, with 17 bases between. The CDR3 consists of 13 residues. CDR3 residues: CASSERGPYGCTF. CDR3 DNA: TGTGCCAGCAGTGAACGAGGGCCTTATGGTTGCACCTTC.

The table lists this clonotype with a count of one. V usage is TRBV11-3 and J usage is TRBJ2-1; D not resolved. The germline V gene has CDR1 SGHNT and CDR2 YENEEA. There are 14 residues in the CDR3. The CDR3 is CLSNLGVSDNEQFF. The CDR3, as DNA: TGTCTCAGCAACTTAGGCGTCTCGGACAATGAGCAGTTCTTC. Looking up the rest from reference TRBV11-3 and TRBJ2-1 gives the full variable domain: EAGVVQSPRYKIIEKKQPVAFWCNPISGHNTLYWYLQNLGQGPELLIRYENEEAVDDSQLPKDRFSAERLKGVDSTLKIQPAELGDSAVYLCLSNLGVSDNEQFFGPGTRLTVL.

The chain couples TRBV11-3 to TRBJ2-3, with TRBD2 matching 9 bases. The CDR3 has 17 residues. The V and J ends lost 5 bases and 5 bases, in that order; junction bases with no gene match: 14. Germline V gene lookup returns CDR1 SGHNT and CDR2 YENEEA. DNA for the CDR3: TGTGCCAGCAGCCTTGAGAGTAGCGGGAGTCAAAGAGATACGCAGTATTTT. It codes for CASSLESSGSQRDTQYF.

Details on this clonotype: This is likely a read error, given that the CDR3 carries no conserved phenylalanine or tryptophan at its end. This rearrangement joins TRBV7-9 to TRBJ2-7, with D tentatively TRBD1 (5 bases). The germline V gene encodes CDR1 SEHNR and CDR2 FQNEAQ (reference sequence). The CDR3 is 13 residues long. Here the CDR3 reads CASTDSLSYGQYI. DNA for the CDR3: TGTGCCAGCACCGACAGTTTGTCCTACGGGCAGTACATC.

Turning to this clonotype: One end of the junction does not line up with germline, which may come from a read error. The rearrangement links TRBV11-1 to TRBJ2-1; weak D call: TRBD1 (6 bases). Germline assignment: CDR1 SGHAT and CDR2 FQDESV (reference sequence). This CDR3 comprises 15 residues. The CDR3 nucleotides read TGTGCCAGCAGCTTCCAGGGGCCGCTGGACAATGAGCACATCTTC. This gives the protein CASSFQGPLDNEHIF.

A remark on this clonotype: This CDR3 fails to terminate in the conserved phenylalanine or tryptophan, so it likely reflects a read error. This sequence joins TRBV6-6 and TRBJ1-2; tentative D call: TRBD1 (5 bases). The CDR3 is 15 amino acids. Trimming shortened V by 5 bases and J by 5 bases, and 18 bases separated the two germline ends. Germline V CDR1 and CDR2: MNHNY, SVGAGI (reference sequence). The CDR3 DNA is TGTGCCAGCAGTCGTGGAATGGACACTCAATATGGCTACACCTAC. This sequence encodes CASSRGMDTQYGYTY.

Concerning this clonotype: A read error may produce the germline difference seen at one junction end. The V call is TRBV12-3 or TRBV12-4, the J call TRBJ2-5; D is unclear. The CDR3 totals 13 residues. The CDR3 protein is CAISLIVGKTQYF. As DNA, the CDR3 is TGTGCCATCAGTTTAATAGTGGGGAAGACCCAGTACTTC.

Worth noting for this clonotype: Its ends do not fully match the called genes, so a read error is possible. The chain uses TRBV19 and TRBJ2-1; D possibly corresponds to TRBD1 (6 bases). Germline lookup yields CDR1 LNHDA and CDR2 SQIVND (reference sequence). The CDR3 runs 13 residues. CDR3 nucleotides: TGTGCCAATAGTTGGGGGCCGGTCGATGAGCAGTTCTTC. It specifies CANSWGPVDEQFF. The full variable domain, in which reference TRBV19 and TRBJ2-1 provide the parts outside the CDR3, is DGGITQSPKYLFRKEGQNVTLSCEQNLNHDAMYWYRQDPGQGLRLIYYSQIVNDFQKGDIAEGYSVSREKKESFPLTVTSAQKNPTAFYLCANSWGPVDEQFFGPGTRLTVL.